These T cell receptor beta chains were read from a single sample in a study of T-cell memory formation after mild COVID-19. TCRdb called the 5' RACE reads again in MiXCR, with one record for every CDR3 protein. This repertoire shows 350,000 to 500,000 distinct CDR3 sequences, 20% to 30% found once; its top ten account for 13%. Input material: PBMCs or a T cell subset sorted from them (not recorded which). These receptors originate from an adult woman who had mild COVID-19 (a few samples of this study predate the infection). Cell type and time point are not known. The CDR3 runs from the conserved cysteine through the conserved F or W. The order of the fields is clone size, V gene, J gene, D gene, CDR3 DNA, CDR3 protein. A D gene is named only where the DNA matches it firmly. A clone size is listed for some rows: how often the clone was seen (once, few, many), or a class if it is expanded.

NA	TRBV7-2	TRBJ2-7	TRBD2	TGTGCCAGCAGCCCAAGCGGGGTCTTGGGGGAGCAGTACTTC	CASSPSGVLGEQYF
few	TRBV5-1	TRBJ2-3	NA	TGCGCCAGCAGCTTGGATTGGGCAGGGGCCGGGGATACGCAGTATTTT	CASSLDWAGAGDTQYF
once	TRBV7-8	TRBJ2-2	TRBD2	TGTGCCAGCAGCTCCGTTCCGGGACTAGGATACACCGGGGAGCTGTTTTTT	CASSSVPGLGYTGELFF
NA	TRBV7-2	TRBJ2-3	TRBD2	TGTGCCAGCAGCCCCGAGCGGGGAGGGAGCACAGATAAGCAGTATTTT	CASSPERGGSTDKQYF
few	TRBV6-5	TRBJ1-2	NA	TGTGCCAGCAGTTACTTCTCCCGGTCTACCTATGGCTACACCTTC	CASSYFSRSTYGYTF
few	TRBV12-3/TRBV12-4	TRBJ2-7	NA	TGTGCCAGCAGTTTAGTCTTAGTACGTCGGCAGTACTTC	CASSLVLVRRQYF
few	TRBV24-1	TRBJ2-7	NA	TGTGCCACCAGTGCATCGACCCCAAGTCGGTCCCTGCGGCAGTACTTC	CATSASTPSRSLRQYF
few	TRBV9	TRBJ2-1	TRBD2	TGTGCCAGCAGCGTAGAAATAGCGGGATTTGATGAGCAGTTCTTC	CASSVEIAGFDEQFF
NA	TRBV27	TRBJ2-1	TRBD2	TGTGCCAGCAGTCTCACACTAGCGGGAGGGCAAGATGAGCAGTTCTTC	CASSLTLAGGQDEQFF
few	TRBV11-2	TRBJ1-4	NA	TGTGCCAGCAGCTTAATTGGGGGGAGAGCGACTAATGAAAAACTGTTTTTT	CASSLIGGRATNEKLFF
NA	TRBV29-1	TRBJ2-7	TRBD1	TGCAGCGTTGAAGTGACAGGGAAAGGCTACGAGCAGTACTTC	CSVEVTGKGYEQYF
NA	TRBV24-1	TRBJ1-2	TRBD1	TGTGCCACCAGCGCCGGGACAGCCCCCTATGGCTACACCTTC	CATSAGTAPYGYTF
NA	TRBV7-9	TRBJ2-7	TRBD1	TGTGCCAGCAGCCCGACAGGGGAGGCCTACGAGCAGTACTTC	CASSPTGEAYEQYF
NA	TRBV10-3	TRBJ2-1	NA	TGTGCCATCAGTGAGTTACCAGATAATGAGCAGTTCTTC	CAISELPDNEQFF
NA	TRBV24-1	TRBJ2-1	NA	TGTGCCACCAGTCCGGGGGAGGACAATGAGCAGTTCTTC	CATSPGEDNEQFF
NA	TRBV5-4	TRBJ2-5	NA	TGTGCCAGCAGCTTGGATACTATTAAAGAGACCCAGTACTTC	CASSLDTIKETQYF
NA	TRBV7-8	TRBJ2-1	NA	TGTGCCAGCAGCTTAGCCACAGGGTTTTACAATGAGCAGTTCTTC	CASSLATGFYNEQFF
many	TRBV20-1	TRBJ2-5	NA	TGCAGTGCGACCAACCGAAGAGAGACCCAGTACTTC	CSATNRRETQYF
NA	TRBV29-1	TRBJ1-2	NA	TGCAGCGTCCTCAGGGGAGGGGGGTTTGGCTACACCTTC	CSVLRGGGFGYTF
NA	TRBV12-3/TRBV12-4	TRBJ2-7	NA	TGTGCCAGCAGTTTGAACGCAGCGGCCGAGCAGTACTTC	CASSLNAAAEQYF
NA	TRBV7-3	TRBJ1-2	NA	TGTGCCAGCAGCCCAGGACAGCCGGGAGTCTATGGCTACACCTTC	CASSPGQPGVYGYTF
few	TRBV5-1	TRBJ2-3	NA	TGCGCCAGCAGCCTTCGACCTATCCCAGATACGCAGTATTTT	CASSLRPIPDTQYF
NA	TRBV5-5	TRBJ1-1	NA	TGTGCCAGCAGCTTGAGCAGGGACCGGGGGGCTTTCTTT	CASSLSRDRGAFF
few	TRBV12-3/TRBV12-4	TRBJ1-2	NA	TGTGCCAGCAGCCGGGACCGAACATCCTTCTATGGCTACACCTTC	CASSRDRTSFYGYTF
NA	TRBV7-2	TRBJ2-7	NA	TGTGCCAGCAAGGGAACCGGGGCCGTTAGCGAGCAGTACTTC	CASKGTGAVSEQYF
few	TRBV6-6	TRBJ2-7	TRBD2	TGTGCCAGCAGACTAGCGGGGGACGCCTACGAGCAGTACTTC	CASRLAGDAYEQYF
few	TRBV12-3/TRBV12-4	TRBJ2-1	NA	TGTGCCAGCAGCCTCGTGCTAACCAGCGGGCAGTTCTTC	CASSLVLTSGQFF
NA	TRBV5-1	TRBJ2-2	NA	TGCGCCAGCAGCTTAACCGGGCACCAAAACACCGGGGAGCTGTTTTTT	CASSLTGHQNTGELFF
few	TRBV12-3/TRBV12-4	TRBJ2-1	NA	TGTGCCAGCAGTTTACGGAACAATGAGCAGTTCTTC	CASSLRNNEQFF
few	TRBV7-9	TRBJ2-7	NA	TGTGCCAGCAGCTTAGGGGACGGTACTTACGAGCAGTACTTC	CASSLGDGTYEQYF
NA	TRBV30	TRBJ2-1	NA	TGTGCCTGGAGTGTACTGGTCTCCCCGATCTTATCCTACAATGAGCAGTTCTTC	CAWSVLVSPILSYNEQFF
NA	TRBV23-1	TRBJ2-5	TRBD1	TGCGCCAGCACCGACAGGGTAAATCGAGAGACCCAGTACTTC	CASTDRVNRETQYF
many	TRBV6-5	TRBJ1-3	NA	TGTGCCAGCAGTTACCGACCAGTTTTCTCTGGAAACACCATATATTTT	CASSYRPVFSGNTIYF
few	TRBV14	TRBJ2-2	NA	TGTGCCAGCAGCCAAGTACACGGGCGGACCGGGGAGCTGTTTTTT	CASSQVHGRTGELFF
NA	TRBV25-1	TRBJ2-1	NA	TGTGCCAGCAGCCCCGCCCGTCCCTACAATGAGCAGTTCTTC	CASSPARPYNEQFF
few	TRBV10-3	TRBJ1-2	NA	TGTGCCATCAGTGACCATCCGAACTATGGCTACACCTTC	CAISDHPNYGYTF
few	TRBV20-1	TRBJ2-4	TRBD2	TGCAGTGCTACAGGACTAGCGGGGGTACCGGGTGGCATTCAGTACTTC	CSATGLAGVPGGIQYF
NA	TRBV12-3/TRBV12-4	TRBJ2-7	TRBD2	TGTGCCAGCAGTTTCCTAGCGGGACACTACGAGCAGTACTTC	CASSFLAGHYEQYF
few	TRBV20-1	TRBJ2-4	TRBD1	TGCAGTGCTGCCGATTTCCGGGACAGGATAAACATTCAGTACTTC	CSAADFRDRINIQYF
few	TRBV7-6	TRBJ2-3	NA	TGTGCCAGCAGCTCATTCCGGCGAGCAGCAGATACGCAGTATTTT	CASSSFRRAADTQYF
NA	TRBV3-1	TRBJ1-2	TRBD1	TGTGCCAGCAGCCAAAACCCGGGACAGGGGAACTATGGCTACACCTTC	CASSQNPGQGNYGYTF
few	TRBV7-2	TRBJ2-1	TRBD2	TGTGCCAGCACCCAACCACTAGCGGGGGCGAGGTTCTTC	CASTQPLAGARFF
NA	TRBV7-9	TRBJ2-1	TRBD2	TGTGCCAGCAGCCCGCCGGGAAGCGGGGTTGTGAATGAGCAGTTCTTC	CASSPPGSGVVNEQFF
NA	TRBV4-3	TRBJ2-7	NA	TGCGCCAGCAGCCAAGGGGATGGTCTGTTGATCCGTAGCTCCTACGAGCAGTACTTC	CASSQGDGLLIRSSYEQYF
few	TRBV7-2	TRBJ1-2	TRBD1	TGTGCCAGCAGCTCGCGACAGGGAATCTATGGCTACACCTTC	CASSSRQGIYGYTF
few	TRBV5-1	TRBJ2-2	NA	TGCGCCAGCAGCCCCACGACAGGGAACACCGGGGAGCTGTTTTTT	CASSPTTGNTGELFF
NA	TRBV11-1	TRBJ2-3	TRBD2	TGTGCCAGCAGGGGACTAGCGGGGAATACAGATACGCAGTATTTT	CASRGLAGNTDTQYF
NA	TRBV28	TRBJ2-7	TRBD2	TGTGCCAGCAGTTTTGCGGGAGAAAACGAGCAGTACTTC	CASSFAGENEQYF